This T cell receptor beta chain came from a study of OX40 agonist ivuxolimab in advanced cancers. About the research overall: Earlier treatment with anti-PD-1, anti-PD-L1 or anti-CTLA-4 was permitted, and 35% to 45% had received some. Three partial responders included one hepatocellular carcinoma patient and two cutaneous melanoma patients.

Baseline, cycle 4 day 1, and cycle 7 day 1 were the blood sampling points. This table comes from immunoSEQ multiplex PCR, and its TCRdb copy is limited to in-frame clones, with some not included. The data show tens of thousands of clones, 82% seen once. Germline V CDR1 and CDR2: SGHKS, YYEKEE (reference sequence). The CDR3 spans 15 residues. V dropped 4 bases and J dropped 0; count of bases not matched to a gene: 3. The chain carries TRBV5-5 and TRBJ1-5; 8 bases match TRBD1. Sample: CD4+ or CD8+ T cells sorted from blood, taken in a trial of the OX40 agonist ivuxolimab. The source is an adult with an advanced solid tumor such as melanoma, head and neck, liver or kidney cancer. As DNA, the CDR3 is TGTGCCAGCAGCGCAGGGGGCCCTAGCAATCAGCCCCAGCATTTT. This encodes CASSAGGPSNQPQHF.